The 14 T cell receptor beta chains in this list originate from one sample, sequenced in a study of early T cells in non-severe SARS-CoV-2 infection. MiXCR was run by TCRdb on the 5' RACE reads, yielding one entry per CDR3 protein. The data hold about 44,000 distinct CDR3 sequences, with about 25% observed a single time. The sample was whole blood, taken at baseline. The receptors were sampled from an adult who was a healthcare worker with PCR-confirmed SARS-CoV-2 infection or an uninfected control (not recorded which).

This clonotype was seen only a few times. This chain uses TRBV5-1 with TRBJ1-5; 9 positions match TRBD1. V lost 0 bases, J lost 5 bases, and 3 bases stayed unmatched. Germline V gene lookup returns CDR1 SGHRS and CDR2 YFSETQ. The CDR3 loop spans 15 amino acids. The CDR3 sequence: CASSLAGQGDQPQHF. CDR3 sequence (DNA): TGCGCCAGCAGCTTGGCGGGACAGGGAGATCAGCCCCAGCATTTT.

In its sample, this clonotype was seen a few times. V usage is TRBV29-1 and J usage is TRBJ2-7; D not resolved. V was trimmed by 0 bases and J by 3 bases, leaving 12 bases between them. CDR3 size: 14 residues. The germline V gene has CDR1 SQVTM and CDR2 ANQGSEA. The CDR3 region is CSVEDRRAGYEQYF. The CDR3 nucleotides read TGCAGCGTTGAAGATCGCCGGGCCGGCTACGAGCAGTACTTC.

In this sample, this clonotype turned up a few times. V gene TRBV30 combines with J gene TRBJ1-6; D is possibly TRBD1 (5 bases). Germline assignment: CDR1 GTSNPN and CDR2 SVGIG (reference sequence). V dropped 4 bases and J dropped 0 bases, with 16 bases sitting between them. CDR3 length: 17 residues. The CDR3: CAWNELEGSSYNSPLHF. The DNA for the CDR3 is TGTGCCTGGAATGAACTCGAGGGGAGCTCCTATAATTCACCCCTCCACTTT.

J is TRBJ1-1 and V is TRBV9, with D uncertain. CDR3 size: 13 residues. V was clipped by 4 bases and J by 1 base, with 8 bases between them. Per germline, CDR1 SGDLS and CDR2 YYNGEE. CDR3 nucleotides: TGTGCCAGCAGCCCCACACCGAACACTGAAGCTTTCTTT. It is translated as CASSPTPNTEAFF.

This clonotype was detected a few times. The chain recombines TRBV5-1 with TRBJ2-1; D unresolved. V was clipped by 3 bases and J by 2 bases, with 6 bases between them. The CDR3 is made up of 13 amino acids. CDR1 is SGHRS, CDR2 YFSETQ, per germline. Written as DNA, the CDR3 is TGCGCCAGCAGCTCCCCCCCCTACAATGAGCAGTTCTTC. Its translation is CASSSPPYNEQFF. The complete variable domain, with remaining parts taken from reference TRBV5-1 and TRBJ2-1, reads KAGVTQTPRYLIKTRGQQVTLSCSPISGHRSVSWYQQTPGQGLQFLFEYFSETQRNKGNFPGRFSGRQFSNSRSEMNVSTLELGDSALYLCASSSPPYNEQFFGPGTRLTVL.

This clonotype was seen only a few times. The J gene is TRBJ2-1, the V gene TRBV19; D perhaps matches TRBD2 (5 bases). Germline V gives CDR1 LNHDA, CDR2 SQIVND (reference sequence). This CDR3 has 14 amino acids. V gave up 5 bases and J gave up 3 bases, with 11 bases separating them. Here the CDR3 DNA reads TGTGCCAGTAGTTCCCTAGCCGTCTACAATGAGCAGTTCTTC. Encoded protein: CASSSLAVYNEQFF.

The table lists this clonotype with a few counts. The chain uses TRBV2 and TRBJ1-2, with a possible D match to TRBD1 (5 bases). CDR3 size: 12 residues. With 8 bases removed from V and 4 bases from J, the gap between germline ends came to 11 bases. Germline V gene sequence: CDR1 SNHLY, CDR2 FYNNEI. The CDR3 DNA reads TGTGCCAGCGGGGGGTTCCGCTATGGCTACACCTTC. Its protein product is CASGGFRYGYTF.

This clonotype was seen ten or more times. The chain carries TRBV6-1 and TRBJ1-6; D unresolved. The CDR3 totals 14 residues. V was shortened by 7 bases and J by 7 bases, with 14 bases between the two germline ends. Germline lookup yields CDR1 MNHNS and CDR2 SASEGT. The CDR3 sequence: CASNFGTENSPLHF. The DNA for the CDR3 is TGTGCCAGCAACTTCGGTACGGAGAATTCACCCCTCCACTTT.

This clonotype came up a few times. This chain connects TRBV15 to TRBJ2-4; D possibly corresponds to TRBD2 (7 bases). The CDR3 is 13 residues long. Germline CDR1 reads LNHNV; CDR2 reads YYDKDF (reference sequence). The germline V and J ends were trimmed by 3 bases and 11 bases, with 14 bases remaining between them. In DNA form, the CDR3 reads TGTGCCACCAGCAGGGACAGCCGGGGGGTTCAGTACTTC. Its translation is CATSRDSRGVQYF. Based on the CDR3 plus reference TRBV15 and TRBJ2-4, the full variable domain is DAMVIQNPRYQVTQFGKPVTLSCSQTLNHNVMYWYQQKSSQAPKLLFHYYDKDFNNEADTPDNFQSRRPNTSFCFLDIRSPGLGDTAMYLCATSRDSRGVQYFGAGTRLSVL.

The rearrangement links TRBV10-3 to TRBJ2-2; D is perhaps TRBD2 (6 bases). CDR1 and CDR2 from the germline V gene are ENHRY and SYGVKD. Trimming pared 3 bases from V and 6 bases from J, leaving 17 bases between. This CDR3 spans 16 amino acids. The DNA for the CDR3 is TGTGCCATCAGTGACCCGTCGGGACTGCTGCCCGGGGAGCTGTTTTTT. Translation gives CAISDPSGLLPGELFF.

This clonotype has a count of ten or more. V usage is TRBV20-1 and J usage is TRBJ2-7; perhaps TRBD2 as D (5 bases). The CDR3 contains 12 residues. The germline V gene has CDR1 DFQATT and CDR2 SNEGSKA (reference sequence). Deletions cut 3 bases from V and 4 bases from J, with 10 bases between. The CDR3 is CSASGKQYEQYF. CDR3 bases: TGCAGTGCTAGCGGGAAACAGTACGAGCAGTACTTC.

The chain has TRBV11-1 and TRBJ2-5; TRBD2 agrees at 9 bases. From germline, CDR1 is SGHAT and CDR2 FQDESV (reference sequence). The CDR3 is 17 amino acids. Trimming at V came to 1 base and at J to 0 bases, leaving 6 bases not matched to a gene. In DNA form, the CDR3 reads TGTGCCAGCAGCTTAGGGCTAGCGGGGACGTACCAAGAGACCCAGTACTTC. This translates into CASSLGLAGTYQETQYF.

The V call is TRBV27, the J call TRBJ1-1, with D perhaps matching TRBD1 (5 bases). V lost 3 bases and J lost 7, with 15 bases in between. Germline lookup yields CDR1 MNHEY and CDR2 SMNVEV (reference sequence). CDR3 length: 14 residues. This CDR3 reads CASSLVQGASEAFF. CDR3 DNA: TGTGCCAGCAGTTTGGTCCAGGGTGCTAGTGAAGCTTTCTTT.

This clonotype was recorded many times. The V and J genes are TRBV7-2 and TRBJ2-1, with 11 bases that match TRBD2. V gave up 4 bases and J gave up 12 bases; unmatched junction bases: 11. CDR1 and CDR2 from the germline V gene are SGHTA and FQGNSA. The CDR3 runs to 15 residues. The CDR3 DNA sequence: TGTGCCAGCAGCTCCCCCCGGTCTAGCGGGGGGCTGCAGTTCTTC. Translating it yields CASSSPRSSGGLQFF.